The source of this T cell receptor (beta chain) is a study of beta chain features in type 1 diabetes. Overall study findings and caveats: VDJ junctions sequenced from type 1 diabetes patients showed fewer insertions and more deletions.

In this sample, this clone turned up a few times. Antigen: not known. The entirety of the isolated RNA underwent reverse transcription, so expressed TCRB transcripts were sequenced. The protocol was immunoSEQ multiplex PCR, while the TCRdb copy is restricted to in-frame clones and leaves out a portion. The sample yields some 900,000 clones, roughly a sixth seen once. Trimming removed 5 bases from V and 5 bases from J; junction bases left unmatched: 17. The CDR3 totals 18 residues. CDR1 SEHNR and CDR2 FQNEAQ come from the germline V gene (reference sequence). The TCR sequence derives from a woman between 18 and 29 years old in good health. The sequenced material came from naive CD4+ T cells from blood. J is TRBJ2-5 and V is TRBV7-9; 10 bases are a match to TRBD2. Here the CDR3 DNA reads TGTGCCAGCAGCCGAGGTAGTCTAGCGGGAGATTGGGGCGAGACCCAGTACTTC. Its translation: CASSRGSLAGDWGETQYF.